This T cell receptor (beta chain) appears in the sequencing data of a study of T cell repertoires in aging, cancer and after chemotherapy. As for the study in general: Approximately 8 million TCR reads were in the whole dataset.

On this clonotype: Antigen unknown.

This CDR3 region has 17 residues. The germline V gene encodes CDR1 DFQATT and CDR2 SNEGSKA (reference sequence). V lost 0 bases, J lost 0 bases, and 7 bases stayed unmatched. General study findings and limits: In healthy donors, age-related TCR diversity loss mainly reflected lost richness. Median generation probability rose over the chemotherapy interval in each cancer cohort, suggesting rebound thymic output. Age-matched healthy donors had significantly more diverse, less clonal blood TCR repertoires than untreated cancer patients.

A mixed TRB-A/B primer pool amplified rearranged TRB by multiplex touch-down PCR. TCRdb processed the multiplex PCR reads anew with MiXCR; each CDR3 protein has one entry. The table records 1,500 to 2,000 distinct CDR3 sequences, under 60% of them present only once. Amplification of TCR beta used genomic DNA extracted from peripheral blood. The clonotype was recovered from a human donor with a solid tumor. Sequenced input: blood. The chain has TRBV20-1 and TRBJ2-7; TRBD2 agrees at 11 bases. CDR3 DNA sequence: TGCAGTGCTAGAGATAGCCTAGCGGGAGGCAACTCCTACGAGCAGTACTTC. Amino acid sequence: CSARDSLAGGNSYEQYF.